Below, 27 T cell receptor beta chains from the same sample are listed, as sequenced in a study of spatial heterogeneity in lung cancer. Time point specified: sample taken at primary tumor resection. Whole RNA was taken from tumor, nontumor lung or frozen PBMC; it was then sequenced unsorted. In TCRdb, the 5' RACE reads were re-called with MiXCR into one record per CDR3 protein. The top ten hold around 26% of the sample, which has approximately 21,000 distinct CDR3 sequences, 3% to 4% seen once. The specimen was PBMCs, collected at surgery. These receptors were obtained from a female donor with early-stage non-small cell lung cancer.

Many counts were recorded for this clonotype. The rearrangement links TRBV11-2 to TRBJ2-1; D is perhaps TRBD1 or TRBD2 (6 bases each). This CDR3 has 12 residues. Trimming removed 5 bases from V and 9 bases from J, with 11 bases in between. Looked up from germline, CDR1 is SGHAT and CDR2 is FQNNGV. The CDR3 nucleotides are TGTGCCAGCAGCACCTGGGGGGCTGAGCAGTTCTTC. Translating it yields CASSTWGAEQFF.

This clonotype was detected many times. The chain employs TRBV5-8 and TRBJ2-5; the D gene is possibly TRBD1 (5 bases). Germline V gene data show CDR1 as SGHTS and CDR2 as YDEGEE. This CDR3 has 13 residues. V lost 2 bases to trimming and J lost 1 base, with 6 bases between them. The chain's CDR3 is CASSFRVQETQYF. Here the CDR3 DNA reads TGTGCCAGCAGCTTCAGGGTCCAAGAGACCCAGTACTTC.

This clonotype was counted many times. The chain combines TRBV20-1 with TRBJ2-2; D not certain. V shed 3 bases and J shed 0 bases, with 8 bases lying between them. The CDR3 has 14 amino acids. Per the germline V gene, CDR1 is DFQATT and CDR2 is SNEGSKA (reference sequence). The CDR3: CSARVGPNTGELFF. In DNA, the CDR3 is TGCAGTGCTAGGGTCGGACCGAACACCGGGGAGCTGTTTTTT.

In its sample, this clonotype was seen many times. The chain employs TRBV7-9 and TRBJ1-5; possible D gene TRBD1, 6 bases. The CDR3 sequence is 14 residues long. Deletions cut 6 bases from V and 0 bases from J, with 9 bases between. Germline CDR1 SEHNR, CDR2 FQNEAQ (reference sequence). This chain's CDR3 is CASSEGDSNQPQHF. In DNA form, the CDR3 reads TGTGCCAGCAGTGAGGGGGATAGCAATCAGCCCCAGCATTTT.

In its sample, this clonotype was seen many times. The CDR3 region is CASSWGQDYGYTF. Written as DNA, the CDR3 is TGTGCCAGCAGTTGGGGGCAGGACTATGGCTACACCTTC. The chain employs TRBV28 and TRBJ1-2, with D tentatively TRBD1 (6 bases). Germline loops: CDR1 MDHEN, CDR2 SYDVKM. V was cut by 4 bases and J by 3 bases, with 9 bases left in between. This CDR3 contains 13 residues.

This clonotype appeared many times. The gene calls are TRBV7-9 and TRBJ1-2; maybe TRBD1 (5 bases). Trimming shortened V by 0 bases and J by 7 bases, and 12 bases separated the two germline ends. Germline-derived CDR1 and CDR2 are SEHNR and FQNEAQ (reference sequence). This CDR3 is 14 amino acids long. Here the CDR3 reads CASSLAVDTGGYTF. CDR3 nucleotides: TGTGCCAGCAGCTTAGCTGTGGACACCGGTGGCTACACCTTC.

This clonotype is classed as medium-sized. This rearrangement joins TRBV29-1 to TRBJ2-7; TRBD2 matches at 8 bases. Germline V gives CDR1 SQVTM, CDR2 ANQGSEA. With 3 bases clipped from V and 4 bases from J, the junction kept 5 bases outside the gene matches. CDR3 length: 13 residues. The CDR3 nucleotides are TGCAGCGTTGAGTTCGGGACTAGATACGAGCAGTACTTC. This encodes CSVEFGTRYEQYF.

This clonotype was counted at least ten times. The rearrangement links TRBV20-1 to TRBJ2-7; 9 bases are a match to TRBD1. CDR1 and CDR2 (germline): DFQATT, SNEGSKA (reference sequence). Losses at the gene ends were 0 bases for V and 5 bases for J; bases not matched to a gene: 14. This CDR3 is 17 amino acids long. CDR3 region: CSARDSRSGTGSHEQYF. CDR3 DNA sequence: TGCAGTGCTAGAGATTCTAGATCCGGGACAGGGTCCCACGAGCAGTACTTC.

This clonotype was counted many times. The chain couples TRBV30 to TRBJ1-1, with a tentative D call TRBD1 (6 bases). Germline assignment: CDR1 GTSNPN and CDR2 SVGIG (reference sequence). Trimming pared 2 bases from V and 2 bases from J, leaving 9 bases between. The CDR3 runs 13 residues. The CDR3 loop reads CAWSRQVNTEAFF. In DNA form, the CDR3 reads TGTGCCTGGAGTCGACAGGTTAACACTGAAGCTTTCTTT.

This clonotype has at least ten counts. V is TRBV20-1 and J is TRBJ2-3; a possible D gene is TRBD1 (6 bases). The CDR3 has 14 residues. V shed 7 bases and J shed 8 bases, with 22 bases lying between them. Looked up from germline, CDR1 is DFQATT and CDR2 is SNEGSKA (reference sequence). The CDR3 nucleotides are TGCAGTGGGGGACCCGCGACAGGAGCTATTACGCAGTATTTT. Its protein is CSGGPATGAITQYF.

In DNA form, the CDR3 reads TGCGCCAGCTACCCGGGGGGGAACACCGGGGAGCTGTTTTTT. Its protein product is CASYPGGNTGELFF. The chain uses TRBV5-1 and TRBJ2-2; TRBD2 aligns across 7 bases. This CDR3 has 14 amino acids. Losses at the gene ends were 7 bases for V and 1 base for J; bases not matched to a gene: 4. Germline V CDR1 and CDR2: SGHRS, YFSETQ.

This clonotype was seen ten or more times. The V call is TRBV7-3, the J call TRBJ2-5; 7 positions agree with TRBD1. CDR1 and CDR2 (germline): SGHTA, FQGTGA. The J segment lost 0 bases and the V segment lost 7 bases, leaving 17 bases of the junction unmatched. The CDR3 runs 18 residues. The CDR3 reads CASIVTGSPLGNQETQYF. DNA of the CDR3: TGTGCCAGCATCGTGACAGGGAGTCCTTTGGGCAACCAAGAGACCCAGTACTTC.

This clonotype was seen at least ten times. The chain carries TRBV20-1 and TRBJ2-3, with a tentative D call TRBD1 (5 bases). Trimming shortened V by 3 bases and J by 2 bases, and 9 bases separated the two germline ends. The germline gives CDR1 DFQATT, CDR2 SNEGSKA (reference sequence). The CDR3 contains 13 residues. The CDR3: CSASDRYTDTQYF. The CDR3 DNA is TGCAGTGCTAGCGACAGATACACAGATACGCAGTATTTT.

This clonotype was picked up many times. The chain combines TRBV6-1 with TRBJ1-1; no firm D call. The CDR3 has 13 residues. Germline V CDR1 and CDR2: MNHNS, SASEGT. V shed 3 bases and J shed 3 bases, with 8 bases lying between them. CDR3 coding DNA: TGTGCCAGCAGTGACCACAGAGACACTGAAGCTTTCTTT. This sequence encodes CASSDHRDTEAFF.

In its sample, this clonotype was seen many times. The V and J genes are TRBV7-9 and TRBJ2-7; maybe TRBD1 (5 bases). V shed 2 bases and J shed 5 bases, with 16 bases lying between them. CDR1 is SEHNR and CDR2 is FQNEAQ in the germline V gene (reference sequence). The CDR3 runs 15 residues. In DNA, the CDR3 is TGTGCCAGCAGCTTAAGTGCCAGGGATTTCCACGAGCAGTACTTC. The encoded protein is CASSLSARDFHEQYF.

At least ten counts were recorded for this clonotype. The chain links TRBV20-1 to TRBJ2-7, with D possibly matching TRBD1 (5 bases). Germline-derived CDR1 and CDR2 are DFQATT and SNEGSKA (reference sequence). Trimming stripped 6 bases from V and 0 bases from J, with 18 bases between. This CDR3 contains 15 residues. The DNA of the CDR3 is TGCAGTGCAAGCCTTGGGGCCCCCGACTCCTACGAGCAGTACTTC. It translates to CSASLGAPDSYEQYF.

Here the CDR3 reads CASTLVASGISEQFF. The CDR3 DNA reads TGTGCCAGCACCCTGGTGGCTAGCGGGATATCTGAGCAGTTCTTC. The gene calls are TRBV7-2 and TRBJ2-1, with 9 bases fitting TRBD2. The CDR3 is 15 amino acids. Losses at the gene ends were 7 bases for V and 9 bases for J; bases not matched to a gene: 13. Per the germline V gene, CDR1 is SGHTA and CDR2 is FQGNSA.

This clonotype was recorded at least ten times. The chain uses TRBV27 and TRBJ1-2; D not resolved. The V end was cut by 0 bases, the J end by 0 bases, with 8 bases between. This CDR3 is built from 15 residues. Germline V gene lookup returns CDR1 MNHEY and CDR2 SMNVEV (reference sequence). The CDR3 spells CASSLSAVTNYGYTF. The CDR3 DNA sequence: TGTGCCAGCAGTTTATCGGCGGTGACTAACTATGGCTACACCTTC.

In this sample, this clonotype turned up a few times. CDR3 amino acids: CASSGGPDRDTDTQYF. In DNA, the CDR3 is TGTGCCAGCAGTGGGGGACCGGACAGGGACACAGATACGCAGTATTTT. This rearrangement joins TRBV25-1 to TRBJ2-3; TRBD1 matches at 8 bases. Germline V gene sequence: CDR1 MGHDK, CDR2 SYGVNS. CDR3 length equals 16 residues. After removal of 4 bases from V and 2 bases from J, the junction contained 8 bases not matched to a gene.

This clonotype was counted only a few times. The chain is built from TRBV7-9 and TRBJ1-2; TRBD1 might be the D (6 bases). Germline CDR1 SEHNR, CDR2 FQNEAQ (reference sequence). The V end was cut by 6 bases, the J end by 6 bases, with 11 bases between. The CDR3 spans 12 residues. The CDR3 here is CASRGGLDGYTF. For the CDR3, the DNA is TGTGCCAGCAGAGGGGGGCTCGATGGCTACACCTTC.

This clonotype was picked up many times. This chain connects TRBV7-9 to TRBJ2-5; no clear D. The CDR3 consists of 14 residues. Trimming pared 5 bases from V and 2 bases from J, leaving 12 bases between. In germline, CDR1 is SEHNR, CDR2 FQNEAQ (reference sequence). The CDR3 is CASSRDEIQETQYF. In nucleotides, the CDR3 is TGTGCCAGCAGCCGCGACGAAATACAAGAGACCCAGTACTTC.

This clonotype has a count of ten or more. This chain links TRBV30 with TRBJ2-3; 11 positions agree with TRBD2. CDR1 and CDR2 (germline): GTSNPN, SVGIG (reference sequence). The CDR3 length is 15 residues. Trimming cost V 5 bases and J 6 bases; bases outside gene matches: 10. DNA of the CDR3: TGTGCCTGGGCACCGGGACTAGCGGCAAGGGATACGCAGTATTTT. As protein: CAWAPGLAARDTQYF.

This clonotype was seen many times. The rearrangement joins TRBV9 to TRBJ2-3, with 8 bases identical to TRBD2. The ends lost 7 bases at V and 3 bases at J; junction bases unmatched: 7. This CDR3 spans 14 amino acids. Germline values: CDR1 SGDLS, CDR2 YYNGEE. The chain's CDR3 is CASRGERGTDTQYF. CDR3 DNA: TGTGCCAGCCGGGGGGAGCGGGGGACAGATACGCAGTATTTT.

This clonotype was detected ten times or more. The chain combines TRBV27 with TRBJ2-1, with TRBD1 as a possible D gene (5 bases). Germline lookup yields CDR1 MNHEY and CDR2 SMNVEV (reference sequence). CDR3 length equals 14 residues. V lost 5 bases and J lost 11, with 19 bases in between. CDR3 loop: CASSRAWVQDKQFF. DNA of the CDR3: TGTGCCAGCAGTCGGGCCTGGGTGCAGGACAAGCAGTTCTTC.

This clonotype appeared many times. The chain carries TRBV5-6 and TRBJ1-1; weak D call: TRBD1 (5 bases). This CDR3 comprises 14 residues. Germline V lookup: CDR1 SGHDT, CDR2 YYEEEE. Trimming removed 6 bases at V and 3 bases at J, with 15 bases between. The CDR3 nucleotides read TGTGCCAGCAAAACAGGCCCGGGAGACACTGAAGCTTTCTTT. Its protein is CASKTGPGDTEAFF.

In its sample, this clonotype was seen many times. V is TRBV28 and J is TRBJ1-1; D unclear. The CDR3 contains 14 residues. Per the germline V gene, CDR1 is MDHEN and CDR2 is SYDVKM. V shed 6 bases and J shed 2 bases, with 13 bases lying between them. This CDR3 is CASSPPRANTEAFF. CDR3 DNA: TGTGCCAGCAGCCCCCCCCGGGCCAACACTGAAGCTTTCTTT.

This clonotype was picked up many times. The genes are TRBV9 and TRBJ2-1; D is possibly TRBD2 (6 bases). The V end was cut by 3 bases, the J end by 5 bases, with 21 bases between. The CDR3 totals 17 residues. Germline CDR1 and CDR2: SGDLS and YYNGEE. This CDR3 reads CASSEEAWASVDNEQFF. CDR3 in DNA: TGTGCCAGCAGCGAGGAGGCCTGGGCTAGCGTTGACAATGAGCAGTTCTTC.